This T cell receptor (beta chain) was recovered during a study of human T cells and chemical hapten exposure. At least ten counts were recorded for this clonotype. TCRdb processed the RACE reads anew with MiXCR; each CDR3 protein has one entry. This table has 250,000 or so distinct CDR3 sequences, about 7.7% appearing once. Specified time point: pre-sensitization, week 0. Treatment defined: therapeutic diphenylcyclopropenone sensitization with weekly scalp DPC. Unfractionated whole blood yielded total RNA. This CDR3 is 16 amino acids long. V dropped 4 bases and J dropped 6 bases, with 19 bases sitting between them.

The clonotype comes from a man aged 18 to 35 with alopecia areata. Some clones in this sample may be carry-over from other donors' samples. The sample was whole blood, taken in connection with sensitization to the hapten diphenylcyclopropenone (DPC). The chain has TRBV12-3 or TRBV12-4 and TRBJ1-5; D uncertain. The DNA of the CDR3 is TGTGCCAGCAGTTCCCATTTGGGCGGCGGTTCTCAGCCCCAGCATTTT. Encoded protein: CASSSHLGGGSQPQHF.